This T cell receptor (beta chain) emerged from a study of cytomegalovirus exposure and HLA in healthy donors. Regarding this clone: Its antigen is as yet unknown.

V gave up 4 bases and J gave up 4 bases, with 19 bases separating them. The germline CDR1 and CDR2 sequences are SGHTA and FQGNSA. The CDR3 runs 16 residues. This PCR relied on a set of 60 Vbeta primers and 13 Jbeta primers. TCRdb's copy holds only in-frame clones and misses some; the assay was immunoSEQ multiplex PCR. Of 100,000 or so clones in the sample, 60% to 85% were seen once. Study results and caveats: About 87% or about 30% of the time was how often most TCR beta V segments were productive, according to an earlier analysis.

J is TRBJ1-1 and V is TRBV7-2; TRBD1 is a possible D gene (6 bases). This receptor was identified in a man aged 45 to 65 in good health and CMV-seronegative. The material sequenced was PBMCs. The CDR3 spells CASSSQGGVSGTEAFF. For the CDR3, the DNA is TGTGCCAGCAGCTCACAGGGAGGGGTTTCGGGCACTGAAGCTTTCTTT.